The 2 T cell receptor beta chains given below trace back to one sample, sequenced in a study of identical twins. MiXCR, applied by TCRdb to the 5' RACE reads, yields one record per CDR3 protein. This table holds approximately 690,000 distinct CDR3 sequences, roughly 6.2% found once. Material for sequencing was naive T cells sorted from blood. The receptors derive from a man aged 18 to 29 in good health.

This clonotype showed up just a few times. DNA for the CDR3: TGTGCCAGCAGCCAAGACCAGCAGTTCTTC. Translation gives CASSQDQQFF. The J gene is TRBJ2-1, the V gene TRBV14; D is uncertain. V lost 0 bases and J 11 bases, leaving 2 bases between the germline ends. The germline V gene has CDR1 SGHDN and CDR2 FVKESK. The CDR3 is 10 residues long.

This clonotype occurred many times. The rearrangement uses TRBV27 and TRBJ1-5; 8 bases fit TRBD1. Germline trimming cut 8 bases from V and 1 base from J; bases unmatched to any gene: 13. Germline CDR1 and CDR2: MNHEY and SMNVEV (reference sequence). This CDR3 is built from 17 residues. This chain's CDR3 is CASRGQGRSDSNQPQHF. In DNA form, the CDR3 reads TGTGCCAGCCGAGGACAGGGTAGATCGGACAGCAATCAGCCCCAGCATTTT.